One sample yielded the 17 T cell receptor beta chains listed below, sequenced in a study of blood T cell repertoires in COVID-19. This table comes from immunoSEQ multiplex PCR, and its TCRdb copy is limited to in-frame clones, with some not included. Of roughly 200,000 clones listed, 88% are singletons. Sequenced material: peripheral blood. The receptors come from a man aged 70-80 years with acute or convalescent COVID-19.

The chain couples TRBV2 to TRBJ2-5; TRBD2 is a possible D gene (6 bases). CDR1 is SNHLY, CDR2 FYNNEI, per germline. The CDR3 covers 14 residues. Trimming cost V 8 bases and J 5 bases, with 18 bases left between them. The CDR3: CASARSGREETQYF. CDR3 DNA: TGTGCCAGCGCCCGCTCCGGCCGGGAGGAGACCCAGTACTTC.

V is TRBV27 and J is TRBJ1-6, with TRBD1 matching 9 bases. With V trimmed by 6 bases and J by 9 bases, 9 bases remained unmatched. The CDR3 loop spans 15 amino acids. Germline V gene sequence: CDR1 MNHEY, CDR2 SMNVEV (reference sequence). The CDR3 sequence is CASSRPGQGFSPLHF. DNA of the CDR3: TGTGCCAGCAGCCGACCGGGACAGGGTTTTTCACCCCTCCACTTT.

The chain carries TRBV4-1 and TRBJ2-1, with D tentatively TRBD2 (5 bases). Per the germline V gene, CDR1 is MGHRA and CDR2 is YSYEKL. V was trimmed by 2 bases and J by 8 bases, leaving 10 bases between them. This CDR3 has 13 residues. The CDR3 protein is CASSQWMEDEQFF. CDR3 DNA: TGCGCCAGCAGCCAATGGATGGAGGATGAGCAGTTCTTC.

The V gene is TRBV5-1, the J gene TRBJ2-7; weak D call: TRBD2 (6 bases). Trimming took off 4 bases at V and 0 bases at J, with 11 bases between the two ends. The CDR3 covers 14 residues. Per the germline V gene, CDR1 is SGHRS and CDR2 is YFSETQ. The CDR3 DNA is TGCGCCAGCAGCGGGGAGGCTACCTCCTACGAGCAGTACTTC. It specifies CASSGEATSYEQYF.

The chain couples TRBV29-1 to TRBJ1-5; 8 bases are a match to TRBD1. The CDR3 length is 13 residues. The V segment lost 7 bases and the J segment 7 bases; nucleotides outside the gene matches: 9. Germline CDR1 SQVTM, CDR2 ANQGSEA. CDR3 amino acids: CSGATGVDQPQHF. CDR3 nucleotides: TGCAGCGGAGCGACAGGGGTGGACCAGCCCCAGCATTTT. The complete variable domain, with remaining parts taken from reference TRBV29-1 and TRBJ1-5, reads SAVISQKPSRDICQRGTSLTIQCQVDSQVTMMFWYRQQPGQSLTLIATANQGSEATYESGFVIDKFPISRPNLTFSTLTVSNMSPEDSSIYLCSGATGVDQPQHFGDGTRLSIL.

The chain recombines TRBV6-2 or TRBV6-3 with TRBJ2-1; D gene unclear. Trimming removed 6 bases from V and 8 bases from J, with 11 bases in between. Germline V lookup: CDR1 MNHEY, CDR2 SVGEGT. The CDR3 runs to 12 residues. CDR3 sequence reads: CASSHSGYEQFF. The CDR3 nucleotides read TGTGCCAGCAGCCATTCAGGCTATGAGCAGTTCTTC.

This chain links TRBV18 with TRBJ2-5, with 14 bases aligning to TRBD2. In germline, CDR1 is KGHSH, CDR2 LQKENI. With 6 bases clipped from V and 1 base from J, the junction kept 4 bases outside the gene matches. The CDR3 length is 16 residues. The CDR3 bases are TGTGCCAGCTCTCAGGGACTAGCGGGAGCCCAAGAGACCCAGTACTTC. This gives the protein CASSQGLAGAQETQYF. Based on the CDR3 plus reference TRBV18 and TRBJ2-5, the full variable domain is NAGVMQNPRHLVRRRGQEARLRCSPMKGHSHVYWYRQLPEEGLKFMVYLQKENIIDESGMPKERFSAEFPKEGPSILRIQQVVRGDSAAYFCASSQGLAGAQETQYFGPGTRLLVL.

This clone was counted once. V gene TRBV28 combines with J gene TRBJ1-6; TRBD1 is a possible D gene (6 bases). V was cut by 1 base and J by 5 bases, with 15 bases left in between. The CDR3 is 17 residues long. CDR1 and CDR2 from the germline V gene are MDHEN and SYDVKM. The CDR3 DNA is TGTGCCAGCAGTTTATTAGGGGGGGGTCATAATAATTCACCCCTCCACTTT. Residues: CASSLLGGGHNNSPLHF.

J is TRBJ2-4 and V is TRBV28; D unclear. The CDR3 contains 15 residues. Germline V lookup: CDR1 MDHEN, CDR2 SYDVKM. The germline V and J ends were trimmed by 5 bases and 0 bases, with 11 bases remaining between them. The CDR3 DNA follows: TGTGCCAGCAGTCCGTCAGATCTAGCCAAAAACATTCAGTACTTC. Its protein is CASSPSDLAKNIQYF.

The chain joins TRBV5-1 to TRBJ2-3, with 8 nucleotides matching TRBD2. CDR1 SGHRS and CDR2 YFSETQ come from the germline V gene. The CDR3 loop spans 15 amino acids. Unmatched junction bases numbered 8, after V lost 5 bases and J lost 3 bases. The CDR3 nucleotides are TGCGCCAGCAGTCCCCGGGGGGGTAGTACAGATACGCAGTATTTT. Protein product: CASSPRGGSTDTQYF.

V usage is TRBV28 and J usage is TRBJ1-5; 10 nucleotides agree with TRBD1. The CDR3 extends over 15 amino acids. Germline V gene lookup returns CDR1 MDHEN and CDR2 SYDVKM. Trimming at V came to 6 bases and at J to 4 bases, leaving 6 bases not matched to a gene. The CDR3, as DNA: TGTGCCAGCAGAAAAAGGACAGGGGGGAATCAGCCCCAGCATTTT. Its translation: CASRKRTGGNQPQHF.

The genes are TRBV14 and TRBJ1-2; 9 bases agree with TRBD1. CDR1 SGHDN and CDR2 FVKESK come from the germline V gene. The CDR3 runs to 16 residues. Trimming took 7 bases from V and 3 from J; bases not matched to a gene: 12. The CDR3 loop is CASTSAGTGIDYGYTF. In DNA, the CDR3 is TGTGCCAGCACCTCGGCCGGGACAGGGATCGACTATGGCTACACCTTC.

The J gene is TRBJ2-7, the V gene TRBV6-6; TRBD2 matches 9 bases. V shed 7 bases, J shed 3 bases, and the junction held 7 bases outside the gene matches. In germline, CDR1 is MNHNY, CDR2 SVGAGI (reference sequence). This CDR3 region has 14 residues. The CDR3 bases are TGTGCCAGCAAGGAGGGCGGGGGGGTCTACGAGCAGTACTTC. Protein sequence: CASKEGGGVYEQYF.

Here the CDR3 reads CASSPQQGQNSPLHF. As DNA, the CDR3 is TGTGCCAGCAGCCCCCAACAGGGACAGAATTCACCCCTCCACTTT. The chain is built from TRBV7-6 and TRBJ1-6; 7 bases align to TRBD1. J gave up 7 bases and V 5 bases, and 8 bases lay outside the gene matches. CDR3 length equals 15 residues. Germline CDR1 is SGHVS and CDR2 is FNYEAQ.

The chain uses TRBV30 and TRBJ2-5; 7 bases align to TRBD2. J lost 1 base, V lost 1 base, and 9 bases had no gene match. The germline CDR1 and CDR2 sequences are GTSNPN and SVGIG (reference sequence). CDR3 length: 16 residues. CDR3 amino acids: CAWSGLGQRGQETQYF. The CDR3, as DNA: TGTGCCTGGAGTGGTCTGGGCCAGCGGGGCCAAGAGACCCAGTACTTC.

The rearrangement joins TRBV5-4 to TRBJ1-2; D ambiguous. This CDR3 has 13 amino acids. Germline CDR1 reads SGHNT; CDR2 reads YYREEE (reference sequence). V was cut by 0 bases and J by 7 bases, with 10 bases left in between. This CDR3 is CASSLGSYGGYTF. CDR3 coding DNA: TGTGCCAGCAGCTTGGGGAGTTATGGTGGCTACACCTTC.

The chain has TRBV5-1 and TRBJ2-1; D is undetermined. CDR1 is SGHRS, CDR2 YFSETQ, per germline. This CDR3 has 15 residues. Trimming shortened V by 0 bases and J by 6 bases, and 13 bases separated the two germline ends. The DNA for the CDR3 is TGCGCCAGCAGCTTGGAGTCGGCGACGGGCAATGAGCAGTTCTTC. Its translation is CASSLESATGNEQFF.